This section outlines one T cell receptor beta chain sequence together with its context. In its sample, this clonotype was seen many times. Its antigen remains unidentified. Per-nucleotide qualities are absent, and no much larger clonotype sits a single base away. The TCR beta CDR3 regions were amplified from RNA transcripts. The TCR CDR3 was subjected to a first round of RT-PCR using the HTBI primer set and the Qiagen OneStep RT-PCR kit. Libraries were constructed in a second round of multiplex PCR, after which size selection and purification were carried out. The libraries were sequenced on an Illumina HiSeq2000 using paired-end 100 bp reads. As for the authors' bioinformatics: SOAPnuke was used to process the raw data, removing reads that contained adapters or uncalled bases, had a mean Phred below 15, or lacked an exact match to the constant primer or identifier. COPE v1.2.5 was used to merge the high-quality paired reads, and each unique nucleotide sequence was defined as a clonotype. MiTCR v1.1 was used to align clonotypes to the IMGT TRBV, TRBD and TRBJ reference segments. The analysis included only V-J combinations with a frequency above 0.0001, which together covered around 99% of the repertoires. A TCS score was defined as the ratio of F50 (clonal expansion) to E x V (chaos), with BLOSUM62-based TCRdist applied between CDR3 peptides within each V-J. Welch's t-statistics and random forest reduced some 510 V-J features to roughly 13, which were used in a naive Bayes classifier (R e1071). The public reads were reprocessed in TCRdb via fastp at Q25 and MiXCR, keeping in-frame beta chains. Merged by CDR3 protein, the rows form single entries marked with the most common genes and DNA. TCRdb's processing, not the authors', yielded these V and J calls. This sample lists hundreds of thousands of distinct CDR3 sequences; 24% were detected once. Approximately 10% of the sample is held by the ten biggest clonotypes.

The entry originates in a study of T cells in Graves' hyperthyroidism and ophthalmopathy (dated by TCRdb to about 2019). About the study as a whole: Peripheral blood samples were taken at initial diagnosis, before any treatment was given. The study also compared thyroid tissue and blood T-cell repertoires from about six Graves' hyperthyroidism patients. For training and testing, the 100 or so patients in the discovery cohort were randomly divided in a 7:3 ratio. The paper describes TCR Vbeta CDR3 sequencing of 135 peripheral blood samples, made up of some 40 ophthalmopathy patients, around 73 hyperthyroidism patients and 17 progressor patients. A discovery cohort of about a hundred patients, 43 with Graves' ophthalmopathy and fewer than 65 with stable Graves' hyperthyroidism, was used to find distinguishing TCR V-J signatures. Following sampling, methimazole starting at 30 mg daily was given to hyperthyroidism patients, and high-dose intravenous methylprednisolone was given to ophthalmopathy patients. Whether ophthalmopathy could be predicted prospectively was tested in an independent validation cohort made up of approximately 19 hyperthyroidism patients plus 17 patients who later progressed to ophthalmopathy. Here is what the overall study found, with its caveats: A 13 V-J signature model separated ophthalmopathy from stable hyperthyroidism, with around 88% sensitivity and 81% to 82% specificity in cross-validation and 80%/75% in testing. Most expanded thyroid clonotypes (frequency above 0.001) were also found in blood, which suggests that blood repertoires may mirror thyroid immune responses. No statistical method was used to set the sample size in advance, and investigators knew the group allocation. In validation, the model predicted progression to ophthalmopathy a median of around six months before onset, with approximately 70% sensitivity and 72.22% specificity.

Ophthalmopathy patients had moderately to severely active disease, with a Clinical Activity Score of 3 or more, a NOSPECS grade of 4 or more, and a disease duration of less than 3 months. Any patient with an uncontrolled infection, another autoimmune disease, pregnancy or lactation was excluded. Diagnoses were based on clinical symptoms, serum thyroxine and TRAb, thyroid ultrasound and orbital computed tomography. PBMCs were isolated from approximately 10 ml of fresh peripheral blood by Ficoll-Paque density gradient centrifugation. Total RNA was extracted with Trizol reagent, and quality was checked on an Agilent 2100 Bioanalyzer. V lost 2 bases and J lost 4 bases, and the count of bases not matched to a germline gene is 6. Looking up the germline V gene yields CDR1 SGHTA and CDR2 FQGNSA. The CDR3, from cysteine to phenylalanine, totals 15 residues. Only CDR3 DNA is held: 45 bases, read in frame from base 1.

The sequence was obtained from a woman in her twenties or thirties with Graves' ophthalmopathy. This receptor chain uses TRBV7-2 and TRBJ1-2; TRBD1 aligns with 8 central bases. Sequencing was done on a sample of blood. In nucleotide form, the sequence is TGTGCCAGCAGCTTACAAACTACAGGGGGCTATGGCTACACCTTC. It codes for CASSLQTTGGYGYTF.